Following are 14 T cell receptor beta chains from one sample sequenced in a study of CD8 T cells in ankylosing spondylitis. Study results and limitations: A TCR beta motif of under 10 highly homologous variants seemed to mark ankylosing spondylitis blood.

One entry per CDR3 protein results from TCRdb running MiXCR on the 5' RACE reads. The table has about 500,000 distinct CDR3 sequences, roughly 5% seen once; the top ten hold under 4.5%. Their specific antigens are unknown. The sequenced sample was blood, either unsorted or a sorted T cell fraction (not recorded which). Source of these receptors: a male donor with ankylosing spondylitis.

This clonotype has at least ten counts. This chain joins TRBV4-2 and TRBJ1-2; 8 bases are a match to TRBD1. There are 18 residues in the CDR3. CDR1 is LGHNA and CDR2 is YNFKEQ in the germline V gene. V dropped 3 bases and J dropped 4; count of bases not matched to a gene: 16. CDR3 bases: TGTGCCAGCAGCCACGATGTAGGCAGGGGGCGTAAGTCCTATGGCTACACCTTC. Residues: CASSHDVGRGRKSYGYTF.

Ten or more counts support this clonotype. The chain employs TRBV20-1 and TRBJ2-7; TRBD1 is a possible D gene (8 bases). The V and J ends lost 3 bases and 4 bases respectively, with 16 bases between them. The CDR3 sequence is 14 residues long. Germline V CDR1 and CDR2: DFQATT, SNEGSKA (reference sequence). CDR3 DNA: TGCAGTGCTAGGGGGGGGACAGGAAGATACGAGCAGTACTTC. Translating it yields CSARGGTGRYEQYF.

The chain is built from TRBV7-9 and TRBJ2-5; D is uncertain. Germline assignment: CDR1 SEHNR and CDR2 FQNEAQ (reference sequence). This CDR3 has 15 amino acids. Between the trimmed V and J ends, which lost 5 bases and 2 bases, there was a span of 15 bases. The chain's CDR3 is CASSPPGPAQETQYF. Here the CDR3 DNA reads TGTGCCAGCAGCCCGCCGGGCCCCGCTCAAGAGACCCAGTACTTC.

This clonotype was picked up many times. The chain uses TRBV5-1 and TRBJ2-7, with D maybe TRBD2 (6 bases). Germline V gene data show CDR1 as SGHRS and CDR2 as YFSETQ. CDR3 length: 13 amino acids. V was clipped by 3 bases and J by 4 bases, with 11 bases between them. The CDR3 nucleotides are TGCGCCAGCAGCTGGGGGACTGGGTACGAGCAGTACTTC. This gives the protein CASSWGTGYEQYF.

At least ten counts were recorded for this clonotype. This chain joins TRBV7-2 and TRBJ1-1; 7 nucleotides agree with TRBD1. Germline CDR1 SGHTA, CDR2 FQGNSA. The CDR3 is 14 residues long. V was clipped by 2 bases and J by 7 bases; unmatched bases: 7. The CDR3 here is CASSLMRQGLEAFF. The CDR3 bases are TGTGCCAGCAGCTTAATGAGACAGGGCCTTGAAGCTTTCTTT.

Ten or more counts support this clonotype. The V call is TRBV4-2, the J call TRBJ1-1, with unresolved D. The CDR3 is 13 amino acids. CDR1 is LGHNA, CDR2 YNFKEQ, per germline. The ends were cut back, 6 bases at V and 3 bases at J, with 11 bases in the middle. The CDR3 protein is CASSNLGDTEAFF. In DNA, the CDR3 is TGTGCCAGCAGTAACCTCGGGGACACTGAAGCTTTCTTT.

With regard to this clonotype: A much more abundant neighbour one base away suggests this may be a read error. The CDR3 is CASRTGHYSSYEQYF. CDR3 coding DNA: TGTGCCAGCAGAACAGGACATTACTCCTCCTACGAGCAGTACTTC. V gene TRBV28 combines with J gene TRBJ2-7, with TRBD1 as a possible D gene (5 bases). This CDR3 spans 15 amino acids. Trimming left V 6 bases short and J 0 bases short, with 15 bases between. Germline assignment: CDR1 MDHEN and CDR2 SYDVKM.

This clonotype occurred many times. The genes are TRBV29-1 and TRBJ2-1, with D hard to call. The V gene lost 3 bases and the J gene lost 12 bases, with 15 bases spanning the gap. Germline lookup yields CDR1 SQVTM and CDR2 ANQGSEA. The CDR3 covers 12 residues. CDR3 protein: CSVDLGWAGQFF. The CDR3 nucleotides read TGCAGCGTTGATTTAGGCTGGGCAGGGCAGTTCTTC.

There are many counts of this clonotype. CDR3 region: CASSQDRGAPLHF. CDR3 coding DNA: TGCGCCAGCAGCCAGGACAGGGGTGCCCCCCTCCACTTT. The chain is built from TRBV4-3 and TRBJ1-6; 9 bases match TRBD1. V was clipped by 3 bases and J by 13 bases; unmatched bases: 4. The CDR3 runs 13 residues. CDR1 LGHNA and CDR2 YSLEER come from the germline V gene.

This clonotype was picked up a small number of times. The chain joins TRBV4-2 to TRBJ1-1; D is possibly TRBD1 (5 bases). The CDR3 totals 16 residues. V gave up 1 base and J gave up 5 bases, with 17 bases separating them. Germline loops: CDR1 LGHNA, CDR2 YNFKEQ. CDR3 nucleotides: TGTGCCAGCAGCCAAGTGGGGGTTGGGGGGAGGACTGAAGCTTTCTTT. Translating gives CASSQVGVGGRTEAFF.

This clonotype was picked up many times. The chain recombines TRBV5-5 with TRBJ1-6, with D perhaps matching TRBD1 (6 bases). The ends were cut back, 4 bases at V and 1 base at J, with 15 bases in the middle. The CDR3 totals 17 residues. The germline gives CDR1 SGHKS, CDR2 YYEKEE (reference sequence). The CDR3: CASSQGQGRSYNSPLHF. DNA of the CDR3: TGTGCCAGCAGCCAGGGCCAGGGGAGATCCTATAATTCACCCCTCCACTTT.

This clonotype was detected ten times or more. The V call is TRBV5-1, the J call TRBJ1-1, with D perhaps TRBD1 (5 bases). The CDR3 length is 16 residues. Germline CDR1 and CDR2: SGHRS and YFSETQ. Trimming shortened V by 4 bases and J by 1 base, and 17 bases separated the two germline ends. CDR3 in amino acids: CASSPGYAGTNTEAFF. The CDR3 DNA reads TGCGCCAGCAGCCCAGGGTATGCGGGGACGAACACTGAAGCTTTCTTT. Complete variable domain (other parts from reference TRBV5-1 and TRBJ1-1): KAGVTQTPRYLIKTRGQQVTLSCSPISGHRSVSWYQQTPGQGLQFLFEYFSETQRNKGNFPGRFSGRQFSNSRSEMNVSTLELGDSALYLCASSPGYAGTNTEAFFGQGTRLTVV.

This clonotype was counted at least ten times. CDR3 DNA: TGTGCCAGCAGTGGCCCCAGTGGGCTGAACCAAGAGACCCAGTACTTC. It yields the protein CASSGPSGLNQETQYF. J is TRBJ2-5 and V is TRBV25-1; D is ambiguous. Germline V CDR1 and CDR2: MGHDK, SYGVNS. The CDR3 runs to 16 residues. Between the trimmed V and J ends, which lost 4 bases and 0 bases, there was a span of 15 bases.

This clonotype appeared many times. This CDR3 is CSARFASGETDTQYF. CDR3 DNA: TGCAGTGCTAGATTTGCTAGCGGGGAGACAGATACGCAGTATTTT. The chain combines TRBV20-1 with TRBJ2-3, with 9 bases fitting TRBD2. The CDR3 is 15 residues long. In germline, CDR1 is DFQATT, CDR2 SNEGSKA (reference sequence). The V gene end was trimmed by 2 bases and the J gene end by 3 bases; junction bases not matched to a gene: 6.